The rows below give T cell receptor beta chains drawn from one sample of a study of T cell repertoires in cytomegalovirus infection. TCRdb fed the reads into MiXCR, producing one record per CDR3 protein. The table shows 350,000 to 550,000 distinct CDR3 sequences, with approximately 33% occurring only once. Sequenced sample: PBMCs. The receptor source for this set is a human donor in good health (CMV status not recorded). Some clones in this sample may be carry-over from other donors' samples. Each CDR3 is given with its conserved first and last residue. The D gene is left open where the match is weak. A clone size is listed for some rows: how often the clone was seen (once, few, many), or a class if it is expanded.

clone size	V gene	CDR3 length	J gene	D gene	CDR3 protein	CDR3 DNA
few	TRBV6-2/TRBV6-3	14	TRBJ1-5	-	CASSYDRSVRPQHF	TGTGCCAGCAGTTACGACAGGTCGGTAAGGCCCCAGCATTTT
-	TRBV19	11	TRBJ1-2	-	CASSIDYGYTF	TGTGCCAGTAGTATAGACTATGGCTACACCTTC
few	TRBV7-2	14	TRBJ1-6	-	CASSLRRSNSPLHF	TGTGCCAGCAGCTTACGTAGAAGTAATTCACCCCTCCACTTT
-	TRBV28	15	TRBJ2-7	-	CASSHRGVIPYEQYF	TGTGCCAGCAGTCACCGAGGGGTTATCCCCTACGAGCAGTACTTC
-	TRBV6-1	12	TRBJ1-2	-	CASSPTLKAYTF	TGTGCCAGCAGCCCTACCCTGAAAGCCTACACCTTC
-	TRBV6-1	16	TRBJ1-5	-	CASSKGPDDSNQPQHF	TGTGCCAGCAGCAAAGGGCCGGACGATAGCAATCAGCCCCAGCATTTT
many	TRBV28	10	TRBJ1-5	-	CASSLGPQHF	TGTGCCAGCAGTTTGGGGCCCCAGCATTTT
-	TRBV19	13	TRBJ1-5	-	CASSAPSPRSQHF	TGTGCCAGTAGTGCGCCATCCCCCCGGTCCCAGCATTTT
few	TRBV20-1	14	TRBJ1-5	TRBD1	CSANRDRGGQPQHF	TGCAGTGCGAACCGGGACAGGGGCGGTCAGCCCCAGCATTTT
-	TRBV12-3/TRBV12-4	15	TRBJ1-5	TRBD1	CASSSDRDVNQPQHF	TGTGCCAGCAGTTCGGACAGGGACGTAAATCAGCCCCAGCATTTT
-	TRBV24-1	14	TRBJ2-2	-	CAIRGDPDTGDLFF	TGTGCCATCAGAGGAGACCCGGACACCGGGGATCTGTTTTTT
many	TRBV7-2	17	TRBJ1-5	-	CASSLLGGAGSNQPQHF	TGTGCCAGCAGCTTGCTTGGTGGTGCGGGTAGCAATCAGCCCCAGCATTTT
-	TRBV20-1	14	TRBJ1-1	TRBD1	CSARGTGGNTEAFF	TGCAGTGCTAGAGGGACAGGGGGGAACACTGAAGCTTTCTTT
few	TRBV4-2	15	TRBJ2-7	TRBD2	CASSQVPGGPYEQYF	TGTGCCAGCAGCCAAGTTCCGGGGGGGCCCTACGAGCAGTACTTC
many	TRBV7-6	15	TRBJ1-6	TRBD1	CASSLGQGLDSPLHF	TGTGCCAGCAGCTTAGGACAGGGGTTAGATTCACCCCTCCACTTT
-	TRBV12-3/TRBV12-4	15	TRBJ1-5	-	CASSLAGWGNQPQHF	TGTGCCAGCAGTTTAGCTGGGTGGGGCAATCAGCCCCAGCATTTT
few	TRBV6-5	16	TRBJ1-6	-	CASSYSLTGNSSPLHF	TGTGCCAGCAGTTACTCCCTGACAGGAAATAGTTCACCCCTCCACTTT
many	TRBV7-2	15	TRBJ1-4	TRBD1	CASSLGTGGSEKLFF	TGTGCCAGCAGCTTAGGAACAGGGGGCAGTGAAAAACTGTTTTTT
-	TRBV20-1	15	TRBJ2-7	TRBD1	CSARANRGPTYEQYF	TGCAGTGCTAGAGCTAACAGGGGGCCAACCTACGAGCAGTACTTC
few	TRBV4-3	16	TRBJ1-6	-	CASSQGGRGVDSPLHF	TGCGCCAGCAGCCAAGGGGGGCGGGGAGTCGATTCACCCCTCCACTTT
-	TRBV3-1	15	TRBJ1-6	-	CASSQVGHGNSPLHF	TGTGCCAGCAGCCAAGTAGGGCATGGTAATTCACCCCTCCACTTT
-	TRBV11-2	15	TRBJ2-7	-	CASSLERTASYEQYF	TGTGCCAGCAGCTTAGAACGGACAGCCTCCTACGAGCAGTACTTC
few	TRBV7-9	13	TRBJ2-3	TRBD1	CASRGTGDDTQYF	TGTGCCAGCAGAGGGACAGGGGACGATACGCAGTATTTT
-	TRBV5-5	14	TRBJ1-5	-	CASSLDTGNQPQHF	TGTGCCAGCAGCTTGGACACGGGCAATCAGCCCCAGCATTTT
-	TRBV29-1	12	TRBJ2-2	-	CSVAPNTGELFF	TGCAGCGTTGCGCCGAACACCGGGGAGCTGTTTTTT
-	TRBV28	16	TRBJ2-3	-	CASSYPGLPSTDTQYF	TGTGCCAGCAGTTACCCAGGACTACCAAGCACAGATACGCAGTATTTT
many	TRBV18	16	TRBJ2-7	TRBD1	CASSEAQGILVYEQYF	TGTGCCAGCTCAGAGGCACAGGGGATACTGGTTTACGAGCAGTACTTC
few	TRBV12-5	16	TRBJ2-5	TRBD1	CASGLVRDRGRETQYF	TGTGCTAGTGGTTTGGTACGAGACAGGGGGCGCGAGACCCAGTACTTC
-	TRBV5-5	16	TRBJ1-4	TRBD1	CASSLKRIRGDEKLFF	TGTGCCAGCAGCTTGAAGCGAATCAGGGGGGATGAAAAACTGTTTTTT
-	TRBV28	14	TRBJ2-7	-	CASSLLKGSYEQYF	TGTGCCAGCAGTTTACTTAAGGGATCTTACGAGCAGTACTTC
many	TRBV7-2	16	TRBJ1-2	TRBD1	CASSLTTGVLARGYTF	TGTGCCAGCAGCTTAACAACAGGGGTGTTAGCGCGGGGCTACACCTTC
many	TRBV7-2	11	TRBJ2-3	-	CASADWDTQYF	TGTGCCAGCGCTGATTGGGATACGCAGTATTTT
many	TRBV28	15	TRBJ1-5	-	CASSLGGAGNRPQHF	TGTGCCAGCTCCCTAGGGGGGGCGGGAAATCGGCCCCAGCATTTT
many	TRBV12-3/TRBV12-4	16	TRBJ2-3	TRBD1	CASSVGQLRNTDTQYF	TGTGCCAGCAGTGTGGGACAGCTGAGAAACACAGATACGCAGTATTTT
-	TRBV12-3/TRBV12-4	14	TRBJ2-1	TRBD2	CASSIAGGRGEQFF	TGTGCCAGCAGTATAGCGGGGGGGCGAGGTGAGCAGTTCTTC
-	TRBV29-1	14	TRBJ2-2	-	CSVGRAPNTGELFF	TGCAGCGTTGGGAGGGCACCGAACACCGGGGAGCTGTTTTTT
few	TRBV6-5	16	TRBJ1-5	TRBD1	CASSPEPTQGGQPQHF	TGTGCCAGCAGCCCCGAACCAACCCAGGGGGGGCAGCCCCAGCATTTT
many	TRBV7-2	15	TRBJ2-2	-	CASSVVGGGTGELFF	TGTGCCAGCAGCGTCGTGGGGGGTGGGACCGGGGAGCTGTTTTTT
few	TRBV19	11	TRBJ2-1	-	CASSISNEQFF	TGTGCCAGTAGTATTAGCAATGAGCAGTTCTTC
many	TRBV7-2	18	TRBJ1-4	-	CASSLDGDLGATNEKLFF	TGTGCCAGCAGCTTAGACGGAGATTTAGGGGCAACTAATGAAAAACTGTTTTTT